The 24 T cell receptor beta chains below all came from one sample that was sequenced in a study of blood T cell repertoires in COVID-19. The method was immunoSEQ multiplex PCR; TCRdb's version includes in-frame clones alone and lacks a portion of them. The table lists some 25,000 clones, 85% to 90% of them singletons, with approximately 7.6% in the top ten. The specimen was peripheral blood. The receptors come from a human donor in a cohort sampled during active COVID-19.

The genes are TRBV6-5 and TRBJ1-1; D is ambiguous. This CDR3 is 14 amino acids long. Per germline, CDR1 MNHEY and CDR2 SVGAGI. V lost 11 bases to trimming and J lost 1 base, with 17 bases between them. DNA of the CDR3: TGTGCCTCCCGCCTAGGACTCCCGAACACTGAAGCTTTCTTT. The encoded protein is CASRLGLPNTEAFF.

CDR3 nucleotides: TGTGCCAGTAGTATAGATCCAGCCAGGGCCCATGAGCAGTTCTTC. This codes for CASSIDPARAHEQFF. The genes are TRBV19 and TRBJ2-1; TRBD1 might be the D (5 bases). Germline CDR1 LNHDA, CDR2 SQIVND (reference sequence). The CDR3 extends over 15 amino acids. Trimming pared 0 bases from V and 8 bases from J, leaving 14 bases between.

The CDR3 loop is CASSYRDSNEQFF. CDR3 nucleotide sequence: TGTGCCAGCAGCTACCGGGACAGCAATGAGCAGTTCTTC. The V call is TRBV6-5, the J call TRBJ2-1, with TRBD1 matching 7 bases. From germline, CDR1 is MNHEY and CDR2 SVGAGI. The trim removed 6 bases at V and 6 bases at J, leaving 5 bases unmatched. The CDR3 sequence is 13 residues long.

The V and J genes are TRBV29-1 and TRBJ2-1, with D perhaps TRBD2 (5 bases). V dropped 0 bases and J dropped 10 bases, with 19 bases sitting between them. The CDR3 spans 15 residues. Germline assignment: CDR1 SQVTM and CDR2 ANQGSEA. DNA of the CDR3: TGCAGCGTTGAAGATCCAGTCCGACCCGGAGGAGAGCAGTTCTTC. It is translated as CSVEDPVRPGGEQFF.

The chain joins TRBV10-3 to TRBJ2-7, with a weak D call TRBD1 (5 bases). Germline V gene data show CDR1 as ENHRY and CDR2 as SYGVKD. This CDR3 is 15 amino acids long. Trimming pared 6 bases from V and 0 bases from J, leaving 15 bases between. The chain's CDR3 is CAIRQRDSHSYEQYF. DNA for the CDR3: TGTGCCATCAGGCAAAGAGACAGCCACTCCTACGAGCAGTACTTC.

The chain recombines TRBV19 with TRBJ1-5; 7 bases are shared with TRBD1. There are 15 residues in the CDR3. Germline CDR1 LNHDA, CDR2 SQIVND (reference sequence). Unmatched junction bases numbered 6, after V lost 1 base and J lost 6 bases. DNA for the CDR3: TGTGCCAGTAGTATAGGAGGGGGCCTGGGTCAGCCCCAGCATTTT. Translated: CASSIGGGLGQPQHF.

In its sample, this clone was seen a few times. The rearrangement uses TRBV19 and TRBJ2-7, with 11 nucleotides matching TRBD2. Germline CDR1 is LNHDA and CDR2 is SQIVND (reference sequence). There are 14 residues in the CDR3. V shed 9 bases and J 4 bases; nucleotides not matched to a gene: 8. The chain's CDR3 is CASQTSGKGYEQYF. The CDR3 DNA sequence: TGTGCCAGCCAGACTAGCGGGAAAGGTTACGAGCAGTACTTC. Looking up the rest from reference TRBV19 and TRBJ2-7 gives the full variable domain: DGGITQSPKYLFRKEGQNVTLSCEQNLNHDAMYWYRQDPGQGLRLIYYSQIVNDFQKGDIAEGYSVSREKKESFPLTVTSAQKNPTAFYLCASQTSGKGYEQYFGPGTRLTVT.

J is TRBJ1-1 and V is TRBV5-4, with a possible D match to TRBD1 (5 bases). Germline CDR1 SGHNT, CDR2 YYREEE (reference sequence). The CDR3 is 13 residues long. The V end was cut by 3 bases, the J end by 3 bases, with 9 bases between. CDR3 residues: CASSSDRDTEAFF. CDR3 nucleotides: TGTGCCAGCAGCTCCGACAGAGACACTGAAGCTTTCTTT.

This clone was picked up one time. DNA of the CDR3: TGCGCCAGCAGCTTGAGTGCTAGCGTAGGTGAGCAGTACTTC. This gives the protein CASSLSASVGEQYF. This chain uses TRBV5-1 with TRBJ2-7, with D possibly matching TRBD2 (6 bases). CDR1 and CDR2 (germline): SGHRS, YFSETQ. The CDR3 sequence is 14 residues long. Deletions cut 1 base from V and 7 bases from J, with 15 bases between.

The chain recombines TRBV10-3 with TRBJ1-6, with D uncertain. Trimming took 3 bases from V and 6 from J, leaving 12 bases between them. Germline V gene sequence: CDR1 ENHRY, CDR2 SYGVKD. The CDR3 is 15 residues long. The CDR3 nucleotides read TGTGCCATCAGTGATCGGACGGGAGTTAATTCACCCCTCCACTTT. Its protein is CAISDRTGVNSPLHF.

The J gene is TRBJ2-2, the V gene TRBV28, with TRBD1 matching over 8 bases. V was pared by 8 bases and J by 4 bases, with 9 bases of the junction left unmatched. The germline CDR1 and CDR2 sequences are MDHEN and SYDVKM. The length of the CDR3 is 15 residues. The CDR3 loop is CASLRGQGSTGELFF. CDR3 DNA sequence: TGTGCCAGCCTCCGAGGACAGGGCAGCACCGGGGAGCTGTTTTTT.

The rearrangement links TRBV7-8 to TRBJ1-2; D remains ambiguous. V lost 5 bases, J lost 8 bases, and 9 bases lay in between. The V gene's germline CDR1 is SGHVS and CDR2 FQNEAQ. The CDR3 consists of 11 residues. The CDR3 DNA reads TGTGCCAGCAGCCGCTCGGGGGGCTACACCTTC. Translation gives CASSRSGGYTF.

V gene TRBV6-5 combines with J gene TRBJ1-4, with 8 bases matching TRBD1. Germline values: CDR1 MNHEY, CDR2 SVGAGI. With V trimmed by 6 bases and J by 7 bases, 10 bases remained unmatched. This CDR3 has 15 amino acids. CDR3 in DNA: TGTGCCAGCAGAGAGCCGGACAGGGCCTTTGAAAAACTGTTTTTT. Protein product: CASREPDRAFEKLFF.

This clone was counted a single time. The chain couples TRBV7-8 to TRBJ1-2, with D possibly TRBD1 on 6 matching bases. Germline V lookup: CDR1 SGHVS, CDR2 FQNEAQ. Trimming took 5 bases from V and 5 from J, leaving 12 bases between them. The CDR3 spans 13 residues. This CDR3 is CASSIGTRYGYTF. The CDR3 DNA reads TGTGCCAGCAGCATCGGGACACGTTATGGCTACACCTTC.

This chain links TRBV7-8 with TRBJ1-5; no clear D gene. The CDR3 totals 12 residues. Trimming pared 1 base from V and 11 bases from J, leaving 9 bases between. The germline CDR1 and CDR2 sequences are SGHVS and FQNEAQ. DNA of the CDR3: TGTGCCAGCAGCTTAGAGGCCGGGGCCCAGCATTTT. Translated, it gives CASSLEAGAQHF.

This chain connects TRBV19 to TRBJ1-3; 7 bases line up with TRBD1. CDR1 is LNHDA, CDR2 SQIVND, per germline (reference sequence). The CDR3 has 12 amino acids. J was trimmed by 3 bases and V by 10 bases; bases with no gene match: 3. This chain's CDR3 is CATRGDGNTIYF. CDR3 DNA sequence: TGTGCCACCAGGGGGGATGGAAACACCATATATTTT.

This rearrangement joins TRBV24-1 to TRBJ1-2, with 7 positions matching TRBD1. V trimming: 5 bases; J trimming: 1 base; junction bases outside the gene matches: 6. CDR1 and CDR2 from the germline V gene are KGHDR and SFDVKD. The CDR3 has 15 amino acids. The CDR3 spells CATSGGQNNNYGYTF. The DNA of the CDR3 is TGTGCCACCAGTGGGGGACAGAATAATAACTATGGCTACACCTTC.

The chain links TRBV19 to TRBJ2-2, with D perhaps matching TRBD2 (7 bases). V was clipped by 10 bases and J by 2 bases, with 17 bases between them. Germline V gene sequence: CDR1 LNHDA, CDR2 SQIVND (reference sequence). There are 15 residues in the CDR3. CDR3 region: CATARGGENTGELFF. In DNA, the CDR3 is TGTGCCACCGCAAGAGGGGGGGAAAACACCGGGGAGCTGTTTTTT.

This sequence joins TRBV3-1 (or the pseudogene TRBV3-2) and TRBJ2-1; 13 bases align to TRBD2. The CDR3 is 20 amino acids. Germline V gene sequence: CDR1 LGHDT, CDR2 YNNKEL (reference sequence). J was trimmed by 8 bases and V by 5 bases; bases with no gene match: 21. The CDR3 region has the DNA TGTGCCAGCAGCGACAAGACTAGCGGGAGGCCTCGGATCGGTAATTATGAGCAGTTCTTC. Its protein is CASSDKTSGRPRIGNYEQFF.

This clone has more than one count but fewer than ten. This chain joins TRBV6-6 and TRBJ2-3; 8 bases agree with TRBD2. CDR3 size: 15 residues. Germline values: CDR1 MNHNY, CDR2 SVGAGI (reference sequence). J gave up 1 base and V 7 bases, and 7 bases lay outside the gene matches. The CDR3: CASTSRGGGTDTQYF. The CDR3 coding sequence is TGTGCCAGCACCTCCCGGGGGGGCGGCACAGATACGCAGTATTTT.

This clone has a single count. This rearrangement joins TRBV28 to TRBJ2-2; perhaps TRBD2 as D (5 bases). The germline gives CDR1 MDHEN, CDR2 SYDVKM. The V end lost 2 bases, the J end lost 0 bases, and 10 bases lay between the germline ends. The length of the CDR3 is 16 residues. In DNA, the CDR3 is TGTGCCAGCAGTTTAGGAGGTAGCGCGAACACCGGGGAGCTGTTTTTT. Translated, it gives CASSLGGSANTGELFF. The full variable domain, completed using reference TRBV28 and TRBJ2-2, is DVKVTQSSRYLVKRTGEKVFLECVQDMDHENMFWYRQDPGLGLRLIYFSYDVKMKEKGDIPEGYSVSREKKERFSLILESASTNQTSMYLCASSLGGSANTGELFFGEGSRLTVL.

CDR3 DNA sequence: TGCGCCAGCAGAACGGACAGGGTCGGCGAAAAACTGTTTTTT. The encoded protein is CASRTDRVGEKLFF. The chain couples TRBV5-1 to TRBJ1-4, with 8 bases matching TRBD1. This CDR3 is 14 amino acids long. With V trimmed by 5 bases and J by 8 bases, 8 bases remained unmatched. Germline loops: CDR1 SGHRS, CDR2 YFSETQ.

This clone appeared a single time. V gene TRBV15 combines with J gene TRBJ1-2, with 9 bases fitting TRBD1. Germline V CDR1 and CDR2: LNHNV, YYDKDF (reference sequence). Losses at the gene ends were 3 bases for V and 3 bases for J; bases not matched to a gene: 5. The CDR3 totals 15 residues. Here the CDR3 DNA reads TGTGCCACCAGCAGGGCCGGACAGGGGTACTATGGCTACACCTTC. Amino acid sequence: CATSRAGQGYYGYTF.

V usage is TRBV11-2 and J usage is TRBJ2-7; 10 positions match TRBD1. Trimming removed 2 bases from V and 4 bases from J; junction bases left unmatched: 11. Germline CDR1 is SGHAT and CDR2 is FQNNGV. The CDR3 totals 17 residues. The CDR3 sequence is CASSLKGTGTGAYEQYF. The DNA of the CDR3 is TGTGCCAGCAGCTTAAAGGGTACCGGGACAGGGGCTTACGAGCAGTACTTC.